Listed here is a single T cell receptor (beta chain). No antigen is known for it. A junction boundary mismatches the germline segment, possibly from a read error. This sample stems from a study of blood T cell dynamics during melanoma immunotherapy. Study-wide results and limits: At W3, later disease-control patients showed bifurcated PBMC repertoire changes, unlike progressors.

Time point defined: week 3, after first cycle of checkpoint inhibitor. Here immunoSEQ multiplex PCR was the method, and the copy in TCRdb shows in-frame clones only, minus some. The table lists about 12,000 clones, approximately 87% of them singletons. The sample consisted of blood, taken from a patient treated with checkpoint blockade. This TCR came from a human donor with melanoma.

DNA for the CDR3: TGTGCCGGCAGCCAGACTAGCGGGAGGAAAGATACGCAGTATTTT. Protein product: CAGSQTSGRKDTQYF. The chain uses TRBV4-2 and TRBJ2-3, with TRBD2 identical over 13 bases. This CDR3 spans 15 amino acids. Per germline, CDR1 LGHNA and CDR2 YNFKEQ.